The clone carrying this T cell receptor beta chain has more than one count but fewer than ten. Clones were sequenced by immunoSEQ multiplex PCR, and TCRdb holds only the in-frame ones, with some missing. This repertoire shows 250,000 to 400,000 clones, around 86% found once; its top ten account for over 4%. This sample is part of a study of blood T cell repertoires in COVID-19. Background on the study: Acute-phase and convalescent COVID-19 samples originated in the United States, Italy and Spain.

The study recruited people aged roughly 18 to 100 years across some 23 US areas. Categorization into cohorts depended on clinical history that participants reported. Two negative PCRs, clearance, or symptom resolution characterized the recovered Cohort 3 donors. This CDR3 is 16 amino acids long. The germline CDR1 and CDR2 sequences are SGHTA and FQGNSA. V gave up 2 bases and J gave up 7 bases; unmatched junction bases: 13. This chain links TRBV7-2 with TRBJ2-7; 8 bases fit TRBD2. The sequence was obtained from a man aged 55 to 69 who had recovered from COVID-19. The material sequenced was PBMCs or T cells enriched from blood (not recorded which). CDR3 protein: CASSLTPPSGRVEQYF. For the CDR3, the DNA is TGTGCCAGCAGCTTAACCCCGCCCAGCGGGAGAGTAGAGCAGTACTTC.